This T cell receptor (beta chain) appears in the sequencing data of a study of control samples from healthy donors and cancer patients. Per germline, CDR1 MNHNY and CDR2 SVGAGI (reference sequence). The CDR3 loop spans 13 amino acids. Trimming cost V 7 bases and J 3 bases, with 12 bases left between them. There are a few counts of this clone. TCRdb's table, derived via immunoSEQ multiplex PCR, lists solely in-frame clones and lacks some. The repertoire consists of about 110,000 clones, with about 80% occurring once and the leading ten covering 6% to 8%. Sequenced: blood. The chain has TRBV6-6 and TRBJ1-1; no clear D gene. The TCR sequence derives from a man aged 18 to 30 in good health. CDR3 region: CASMIRRDTEAFF. The CDR3 DNA follows: TGTGCCAGCATGATAAGGCGGGACACTGAAGCTTTCTTT.